This T cell receptor (beta chain) appears in the sequencing data of a study of cytomegalovirus exposure and HLA in healthy donors. The PCR made use of 60 Vbeta and 13 Jbeta primers. Method: immunoSEQ multiplex PCR; TCRdb's copy keeps in-frame clones and lacks some. The sample has 25,000 to 40,000 clones. Trimming took off 9 bases at V and 5 bases at J, with 17 bases between the two ends. Per germline, CDR1 MNHNY and CDR2 SVGAGI (reference sequence). The CDR3 consists of 13 residues. Input material: PBMCs. The chain joins TRBV6-6 to TRBJ2-7; no reliable D call. This TCR was recovered from a man aged 35-49 years in good health and CMV-seronegative. The CDR3 reads CASRQTPPHEQYF. CDR3 bases: TGTGCCAGTCGACAAACTCCACCCCACGAGCAGTACTTC.